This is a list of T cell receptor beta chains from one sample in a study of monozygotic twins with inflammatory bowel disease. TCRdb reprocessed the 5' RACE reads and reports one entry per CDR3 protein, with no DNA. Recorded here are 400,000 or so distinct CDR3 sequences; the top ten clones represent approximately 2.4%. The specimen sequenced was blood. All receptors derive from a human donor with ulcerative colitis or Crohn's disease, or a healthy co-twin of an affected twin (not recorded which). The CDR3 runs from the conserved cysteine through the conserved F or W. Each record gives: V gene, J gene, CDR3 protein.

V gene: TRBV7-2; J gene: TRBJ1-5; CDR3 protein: CASSFRRGNQPQHF
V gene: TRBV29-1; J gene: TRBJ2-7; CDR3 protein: CSVDEGYEQFF
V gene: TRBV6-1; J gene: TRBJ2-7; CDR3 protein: CASSQPGRADEQYF
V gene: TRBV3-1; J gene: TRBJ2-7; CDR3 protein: CASSSVGYGTYEQYF
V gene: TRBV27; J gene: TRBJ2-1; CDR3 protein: CASRTTPTNEQFF
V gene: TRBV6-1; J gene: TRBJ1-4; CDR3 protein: CASRPSGGRSEKLFF
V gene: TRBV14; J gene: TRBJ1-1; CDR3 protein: CASSQVGDKQAFF
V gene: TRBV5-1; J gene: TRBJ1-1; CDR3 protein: CASSVGAEAFF
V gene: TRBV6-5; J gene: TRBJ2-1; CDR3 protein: CASSYSRGGPGNEQFF
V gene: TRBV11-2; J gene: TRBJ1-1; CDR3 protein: CASSPAGGRRGMNTEAFF
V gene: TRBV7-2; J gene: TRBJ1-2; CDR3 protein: CASSFLGGYDNYGYTF
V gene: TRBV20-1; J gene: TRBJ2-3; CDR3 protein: CSATGGTDTQYF
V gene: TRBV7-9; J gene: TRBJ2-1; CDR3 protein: CASSLDAGTRTNEQFF
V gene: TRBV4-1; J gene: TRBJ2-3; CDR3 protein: CASSPMGQFAEGRTDTQYF
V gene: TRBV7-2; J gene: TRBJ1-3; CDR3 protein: CASSLGAAEGNTIYF
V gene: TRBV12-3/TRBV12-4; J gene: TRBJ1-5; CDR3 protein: CASGFDQPQHF
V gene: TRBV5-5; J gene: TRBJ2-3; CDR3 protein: CASSPASGREDTQYF
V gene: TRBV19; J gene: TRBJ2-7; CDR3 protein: CARTHLYFSYEQYF
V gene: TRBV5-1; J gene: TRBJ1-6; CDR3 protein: CASSPGFNNSPLHF
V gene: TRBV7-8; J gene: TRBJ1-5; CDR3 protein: CASRGTGTSQPQHF
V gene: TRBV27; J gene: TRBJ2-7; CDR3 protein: CASSFDDRGEQYF
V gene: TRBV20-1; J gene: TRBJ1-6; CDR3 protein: CSARDQGKSPLHF
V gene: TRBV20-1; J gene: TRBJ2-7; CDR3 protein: CSARAPPAGSSYEQYF
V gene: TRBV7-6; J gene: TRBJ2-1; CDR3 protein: CASSLGVAGGLNEQFF
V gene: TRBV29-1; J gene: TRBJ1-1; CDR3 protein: CSGRANTEAFF
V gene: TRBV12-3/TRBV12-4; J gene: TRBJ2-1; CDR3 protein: CASSFLGSYNEQFF
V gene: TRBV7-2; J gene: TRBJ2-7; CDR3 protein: CASSYQGSPYYEQYF
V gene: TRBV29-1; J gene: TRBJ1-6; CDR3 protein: CSVGDSVNSPLHF
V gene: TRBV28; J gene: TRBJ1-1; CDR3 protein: CASSESWTEAFF
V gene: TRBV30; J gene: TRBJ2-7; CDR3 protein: CAWSRTSTYEQYF
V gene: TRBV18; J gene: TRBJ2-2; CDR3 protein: CASSLVQTADTGELFF
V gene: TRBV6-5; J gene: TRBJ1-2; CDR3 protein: CASYFVAYGYTF
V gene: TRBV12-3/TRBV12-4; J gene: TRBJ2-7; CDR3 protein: CASIYGIAYEQYF
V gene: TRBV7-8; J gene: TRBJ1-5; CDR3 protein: CASSLEGQGINQPQHF
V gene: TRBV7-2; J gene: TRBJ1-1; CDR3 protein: CASSFQVVNTEAFF
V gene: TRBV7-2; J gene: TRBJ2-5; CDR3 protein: CASSLGNRETQCF
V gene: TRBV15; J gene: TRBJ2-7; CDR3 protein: CATSLSSLSYEQYF
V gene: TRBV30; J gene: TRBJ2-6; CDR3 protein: CAWRLSGANVLTF
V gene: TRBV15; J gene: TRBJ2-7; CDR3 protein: CATSRDTAEQYF